The 9 T cell receptor beta chains below come from one sample, sequenced in a study of T cell responses to AZD1222 COVID-19 vaccine. Generated by immunoSEQ multiplex PCR, the TCRdb table keeps only in-frame clones and is missing some. The sample has about 140,000 clones; 93% are singletons. The source was peripheral blood, collected on day 0 of MenACWY control vaccination. The receptors here all came from an adult in good health.

V and J are TRBV6-1 and TRBJ1-2, with a possible D match to TRBD1 (6 bases). CDR1 and CDR2 from the germline V gene are MNHNS and SASEGT. Trimming removed 1 base at V and 0 bases at J, with 18 bases between. This CDR3 comprises 18 residues. The CDR3 protein is CASSEGGQSAWANYGYTF. The DNA for the CDR3 is TGTGCCAGCAGTGAAGGAGGACAGAGTGCGTGGGCTAACTATGGCTACACCTTC.

This clone was counted a single time. V and J are TRBV6-2 or TRBV6-3 and TRBJ2-2, with 11 bases matching TRBD2. The trim removed 4 bases at V and 4 bases at J, leaving 2 bases unmatched. In germline, CDR1 is MNHEY, CDR2 SVGEGT. The CDR3 is made up of 15 amino acids. CDR3 in amino acids: CASSFSGGATGELFF. As DNA, the CDR3 is TGTGCCAGCAGTTTTAGCGGGGGGGCCACCGGGGAGCTGTTTTTT.

This sequence joins TRBV5-1 and TRBJ2-2; D perhaps matches TRBD2 (5 bases). Germline assignment: CDR1 SGHRS and CDR2 YFSETQ. The CDR3 covers 16 residues. The V end lost 1 base, the J end lost 5 bases, and 15 bases lay between the germline ends. CDR3 residues: CASSLPQTSGTGELFF. DNA for the CDR3: TGCGCCAGCAGCTTGCCACAAACCTCGGGGACCGGGGAGCTGTTTTTT.

Details on this clone: The conserved phenylalanine or tryptophan normally closing the CDR3 is absent here, so this likely arose from a read error. No DNA is shown, since the ends of the CDR3 on it are uncertain; the CDR3 is the one TCRdb lists. This chain uses TRBV10-1 with TRBJ2-3; the D call TRBD1 from the table was never checked on the DNA. CDR1 is WNHNN and CDR2 is SYGVQD in the germline V gene (reference sequence). Including both end residues, the CDR3 is 10 amino acids long. CDR3 sequence reads: CASILHRPQV.

The chain carries TRBV5-1 and TRBJ1-4; D ambiguous. The CDR3 extends over 14 amino acids. V was cut by 4 bases and J by 6 bases, with 13 bases left in between. Germline V gives CDR1 SGHRS, CDR2 YFSETQ. The CDR3 DNA reads TGCGCCAGCAGCCCGGCGGGCTACTATGAAAAACTGTTTTTT. Translated, it gives CASSPAGYYEKLFF.

The CDR3 DNA sequence: TGTGCCAGCAGTCAAGGACCGGGACGAAACACTGAAGCTTTCTTT. Its protein is CASSQGPGRNTEAFF. The V call is TRBV27, the J call TRBJ1-1; D is perhaps TRBD1 (5 bases). The CDR3 loop spans 15 amino acids. CDR1 is MNHEY, CDR2 SMNVEV, per germline (reference sequence). Trimming took 5 bases from V and 2 from J, leaving 15 bases between them.

The rearrangement links TRBV11-2 to TRBJ2-3; maybe TRBD1 (6 bases). The length of the CDR3 is 16 residues. V was trimmed by 7 bases and J by 6 bases, leaving 23 bases between them. CDR1 SGHAT and CDR2 FQNNGV come from the germline V gene. CDR3 bases: TGTGCCAGCACCTCGCCTGTTCACCAACAGGGTGATACGCAGTATTTT. Its translation: CASTSPVHQQGDTQYF.

V gene TRBV6-5 combines with J gene TRBJ2-5; 10 nucleotides align to TRBD2. The J segment lost 2 bases and the V segment lost 6 bases, leaving 0 bases of the junction unmatched. CDR3 length equals 13 residues. Germline V gene data show CDR1 as MNHEY and CDR2 as SVGAGI. The CDR3: CASRGLAQETQYF. CDR3 nucleotide sequence: TGTGCCAGCAGGGGACTAGCGCAAGAGACCCAGTACTTC.

The chain has TRBV19 and TRBJ2-1, with TRBD1 identical over 8 bases. CDR3 length equals 15 residues. The germline CDR1 and CDR2 sequences are LNHDA and SQIVND (reference sequence). Trimming cost V 8 bases and J 1 base; bases outside gene matches: 7. CDR3 in amino acids: CASGDTGGSYNEQFF. CDR3 sequence (DNA): TGTGCCAGTGGGGATACAGGGGGTTCCTACAATGAGCAGTTCTTC.